This T cell receptor (beta chain) was observed in a study of T cell responses to AZD1222 COVID-19 vaccine. Background on the study: Timing groups of about 4 and about 12 weeks for second doses were pooled.

Turning to this clone: Its antigen is unknown.

The table came from immunoSEQ multiplex PCR; TCRdb's copy has only in-frame clones and leaves some out. The repertoire includes around 110,000 clones, roughly 87% of them detected once, and 7.5% to 8% sits in the top ten. Findings and limits, study-wide: Baseline serostatus was positive in only six AZD1222 recipients. Donors, mostly white British, included more females; clonal diversity was possibly underestimated.

This CDR3 region has 13 residues. The germline V and J ends were trimmed by 3 bases and 5 bases, with 10 bases remaining between them. Per the germline V gene, CDR1 is KGHSH and CDR2 is LQKENI. This TCR was recovered from an adult in good health. This rearrangement joins TRBV18 to TRBJ1-1; D uncertain. The sequencing here drew on peripheral blood, taken on day 0 of AZD1222 vaccination. CDR3: CASSPDVGTEAFF. The CDR3 DNA reads TGTGCCAGCTCACCCGACGTGGGGACTGAAGCTTTCTTT.